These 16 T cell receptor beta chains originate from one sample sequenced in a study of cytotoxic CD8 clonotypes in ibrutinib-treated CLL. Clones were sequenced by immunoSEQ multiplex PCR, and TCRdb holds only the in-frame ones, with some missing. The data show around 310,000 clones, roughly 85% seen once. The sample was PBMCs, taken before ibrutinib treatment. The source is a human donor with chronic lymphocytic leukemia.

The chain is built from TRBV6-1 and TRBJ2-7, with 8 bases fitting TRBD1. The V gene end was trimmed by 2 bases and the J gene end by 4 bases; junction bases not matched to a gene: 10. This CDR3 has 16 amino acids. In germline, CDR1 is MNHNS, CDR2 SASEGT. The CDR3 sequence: CASSESRDRGTYEQYF. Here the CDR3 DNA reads TGTGCCAGCAGTGAATCTCGAGACAGGGGTACGTACGAGCAGTACTTC.

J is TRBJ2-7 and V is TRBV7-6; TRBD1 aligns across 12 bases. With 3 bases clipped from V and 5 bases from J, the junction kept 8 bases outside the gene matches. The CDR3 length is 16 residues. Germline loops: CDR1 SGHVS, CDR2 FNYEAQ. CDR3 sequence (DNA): TGTGCCAGCAGCTTGATTCCGGGACAGGGGGCCGACGAGCAGTACTTC. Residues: CASSLIPGQGADEQYF.

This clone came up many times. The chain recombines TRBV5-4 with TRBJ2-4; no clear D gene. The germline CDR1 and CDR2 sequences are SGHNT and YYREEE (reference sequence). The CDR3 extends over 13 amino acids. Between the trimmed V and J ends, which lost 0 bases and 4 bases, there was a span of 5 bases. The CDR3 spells CASSLAQKNIQYF. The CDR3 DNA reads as TGTGCCAGCAGCTTGGCACAGAAAAACATTCAGTACTTC.

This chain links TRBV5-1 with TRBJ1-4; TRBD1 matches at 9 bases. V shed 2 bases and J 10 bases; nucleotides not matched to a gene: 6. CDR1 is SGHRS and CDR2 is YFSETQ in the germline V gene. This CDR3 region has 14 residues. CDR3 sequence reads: CASSLGEQGAKLFF. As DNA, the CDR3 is TGCGCCAGCAGCTTAGGGGAACAGGGGGCAAAACTGTTTTTT.

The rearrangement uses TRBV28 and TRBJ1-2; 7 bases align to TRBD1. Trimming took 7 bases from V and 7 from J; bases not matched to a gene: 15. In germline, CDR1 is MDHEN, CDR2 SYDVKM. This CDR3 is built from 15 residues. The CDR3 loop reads CASTDRLGQIGGYTF. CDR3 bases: TGTGCCAGCACCGACCGACTGGGACAGATTGGTGGCTACACCTTC.

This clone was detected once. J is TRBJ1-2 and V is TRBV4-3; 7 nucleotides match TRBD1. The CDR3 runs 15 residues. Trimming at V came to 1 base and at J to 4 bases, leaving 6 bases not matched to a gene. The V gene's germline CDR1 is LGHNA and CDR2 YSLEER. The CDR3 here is CASSQGRGPGYGYTF. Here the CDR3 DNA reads TGCGCCAGCAGCCAAGGGAGGGGGCCAGGCTATGGCTACACCTTC.

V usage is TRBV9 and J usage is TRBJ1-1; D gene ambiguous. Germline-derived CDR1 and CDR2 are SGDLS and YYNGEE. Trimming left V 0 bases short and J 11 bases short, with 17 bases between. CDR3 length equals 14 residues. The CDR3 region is CASSVAGPSPEAFF. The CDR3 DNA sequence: TGTGCCAGCAGCGTAGCCGGCCCTAGCCCCGAGGCTTTCTTT.

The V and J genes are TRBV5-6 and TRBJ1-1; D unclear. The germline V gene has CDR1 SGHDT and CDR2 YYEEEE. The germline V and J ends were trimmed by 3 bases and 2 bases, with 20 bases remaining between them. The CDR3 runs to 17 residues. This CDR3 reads CASSSDLIGRTNTEAFF. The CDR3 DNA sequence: TGTGCCAGCAGCTCGGACCTAATAGGGAGAACAAACACTGAAGCTTTCTTT.

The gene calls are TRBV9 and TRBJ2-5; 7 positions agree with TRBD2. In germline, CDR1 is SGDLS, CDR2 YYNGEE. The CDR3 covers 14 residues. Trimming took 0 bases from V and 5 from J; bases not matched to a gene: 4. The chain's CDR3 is CASSVAGGSETQYF. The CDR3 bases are TGTGCCAGCAGCGTAGCGGGAGGATCGGAGACCCAGTACTTC.

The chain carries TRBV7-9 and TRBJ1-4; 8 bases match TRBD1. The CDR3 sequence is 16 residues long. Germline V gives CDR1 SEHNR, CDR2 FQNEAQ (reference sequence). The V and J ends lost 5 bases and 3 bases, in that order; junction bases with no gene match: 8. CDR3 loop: CASSASRGLANEKLFF. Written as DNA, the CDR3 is TGTGCCAGCAGCGCATCCAGGGGGCTGGCTAATGAAAAACTGTTTTTT. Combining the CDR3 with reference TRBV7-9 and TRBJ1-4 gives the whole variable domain DTGVSQNPRHKITKRGQNVTFRCDPISEHNRLYWYRQTLGQGPEFLTYFQNEAQLEKSRLLSDRFSAERPKGSFSTLEIQRTEQGDSAMYLCASSASRGLANEKLFFGSGTQLSVL.

CDR3 residues: CASSQAAGRSGGYTF. CDR3 DNA sequence: TGCGCCAGCAGCCAAGCCGCCGGGAGGTCCGGTGGCTACACCTTC. This rearrangement joins TRBV4-3 to TRBJ1-2; D is unresolved. V was clipped by 1 base and J by 7 bases, with 16 bases between them. CDR1 is LGHNA, CDR2 YSLEER, per germline. The CDR3 extends over 15 amino acids.

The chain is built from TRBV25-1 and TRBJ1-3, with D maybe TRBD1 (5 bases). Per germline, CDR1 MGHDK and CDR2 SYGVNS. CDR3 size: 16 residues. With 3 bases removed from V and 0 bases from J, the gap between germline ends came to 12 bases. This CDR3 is CASSEVRGVSGNTIYF. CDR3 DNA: TGTGCCAGCAGTGAGGTTAGGGGAGTCTCTGGAAACACCATATATTTT.

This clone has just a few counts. For the CDR3, the DNA is TGTGCCAGCAGTACCGACTCAACCGGGGAGCTGTTTTTT. This translates into CASSTDSTGELFF. The chain uses TRBV2 and TRBJ2-2; D gene unclear. The V end was cut by 5 bases, the J end by 5 bases, with 9 bases between. CDR1 SNHLY and CDR2 FYNNEI come from the germline V gene. This CDR3 spans 13 amino acids.

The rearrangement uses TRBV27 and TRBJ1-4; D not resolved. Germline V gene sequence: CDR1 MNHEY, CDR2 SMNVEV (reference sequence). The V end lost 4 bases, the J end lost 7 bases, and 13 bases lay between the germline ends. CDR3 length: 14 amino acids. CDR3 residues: CASSSRVLVEKLFF. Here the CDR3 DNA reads TGTGCCAGCAGTTCGAGGGTTCTCGTTGAAAAACTGTTTTTT. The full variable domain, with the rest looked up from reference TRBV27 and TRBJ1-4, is EAQVTQNPRYLITVTGKKLTVTCSQNMNHEYMSWYRQDPGLGLRQIYYSMNVEVTDKGDVPEGYKVSRKEKRNFPLILESPSPNQTSLYFCASSSRVLVEKLFFGSGTQLSVL.

DNA for the CDR3: TGTGCCAGCACCCCGCTCGCGAACACCGGGGAGCTGTTTTTT. Its protein product is CASTPLANTGELFF. J is TRBJ2-2 and V is TRBV6-4; D unresolved. V was clipped by 7 bases and J by 0 bases, with 9 bases between them. In germline, CDR1 is MRHNA, CDR2 SNTAGT. This CDR3 is built from 14 residues.

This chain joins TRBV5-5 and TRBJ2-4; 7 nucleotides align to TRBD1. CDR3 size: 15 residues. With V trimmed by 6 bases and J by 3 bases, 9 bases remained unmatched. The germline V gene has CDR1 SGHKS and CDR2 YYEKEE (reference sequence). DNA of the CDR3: TGTGCCAGCATCACGACAGGGAACCTCAAAAACATTCAGTACTTC. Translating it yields CASITTGNLKNIQYF.